This record concerns one T cell receptor beta chain sequence. Its antigen remains undetermined. Base-call qualities are not available, and no considerably larger clone is one nucleotide away. A single peripheral blood draw of 90 to 150 mL on average was collected from each donor into heparinised tubes. Using a panel that included CD45RO, CCR7, CD25, CD127, CD95 and CD27, naive, central memory, regulatory and stem cell-like memory CD4+ T cells were sorted on a BD FACSAria II. All sorted populations exceeded 98% purity. PBMCs were separated immediately by Lymphoprep density gradient centrifugation and were stained directly, without being cultured. So that batch effects would be minimized, each experiment stained and sorted samples in pairs, pairing one healthy donor with one patient. All of the isolated RNA was reverse transcribed with the High Capacity cDNA Reverse Transcription Kit, so expressed TCRB transcripts were sequenced. Deep immunoSEQ sequencing was applied to naive, central memory and regulatory T cell samples, giving an average of about 3.6 million total reads per sample. Sorted cells were lysed in RLT buffer and RNA was extracted with DNase-treated RNeasy Micro or Mini kits, depending on cell number. To prevent cross-contamination, each cell subset was processed individually, whereas patient and healthy donor samples were processed jointly. TCRB sequences were amplified from cDNA with the immunoSEQ multiplex PCR, producing 87-bp fragments spanning the CDR3 region. The amplicons were sequenced using the Illumina HiSeq platform. The study's processing was this. Synthetic template baselines were used to correct PCR bias computationally, reads within Hamming distance 2 were collapsed, and singletons that could not be merged were discarded. Reads were aligned against IMGT so that V, D and J genes, CDR3 length and insertions or deletions at six rearrangement sites could be assigned. Within each subset, clonotype counts were normalized to sorted cell number, after which true diversity and Gini coefficients were computed with the tcR R package. The overlap coefficient, calculated on TCRB nucleotide sequences, was used to measure repertoire sharing. TCRdb obtained this table from immuneACCESS and retained in-frame rearrangements with V and J assigned. These tables miss some clones; where compared with another copy, unresolved V genes account for less than half of the shortfall, and the remainder is unexplained. D and trimming were read from the DNA, whereas the V and J calls and clone size are those reported in that table. The sample table records around 290,000 clones; approximately 8.1% of these occur just once. The ten largest make up 1% of the sample.

This record comes from a study of beta chain features in type 1 diabetes listed by TCRdb under 2018. Looking at the study overall: Mean age, gender distribution, total cell number and subset yield were not different between patients and healthy donors. A total of roughly 99 million sorted cells were examined across all samples, and the number of cells per subset was strongly correlated with RNA yield. In the study, recently diagnosed type 1 diabetes patients and matched healthy donors were compared on the TCRB repertoires of their sorted circulating CD4+ T cell subsets. Naive and central memory subsets were obtained from all 30 or so donors, but regulatory and stem cell-like memory subsets were isolated from only 8 patients and about eight healthy donors.

Broad study findings and their caveats: Shorter templates might have been favored by PCR, but patient and control samples were amplified and corrected together, so both groups would have been affected equally by any skew. At VDJ recombination sites, type 1 diabetes patients had fewer insertions and more deleted nucleotides, which implies abnormalities in thymic rearrangement. In all four CD4+ subsets, TCRB CDR3 length was moderately but significantly shorter in type 1 diabetes patients. Because small numbers of individuals were included in the HLA sub-analyses, any influence of HLA type on TCRB rearrangement was left unresolved. Sequencing cDNA rather than genomic DNA could over-represent highly expressing activated cells, although activation and CD3 levels did not differ between groups. The naive, central memory and regulatory TCRB repertoires appeared to resemble one another more closely among patients than among healthy donors.

Inclusive of the bounding cysteine and phenylalanine, the CDR3 is 18 residues long. Left in the record is the CDR3 DNA by itself, 54 bases read in frame from the first base. Germline trimming: 5 bases from V, 4 bases from J; junction bases outside gene matches: 16. CDR1 and CDR2, per the germline V gene, are SGHVS and FQNEAQ. The chain links TRBV7-8 with TRBJ2-1, with 8 bases in between that match TRBD1. The TCR comes from a woman between 18 and 29 years old in good health. The sequencing sample was made of central memory CD4+ T cells from blood. The DNA sequence reads TGTGCCAGCAGCGGTGGCGGGCTGGGGCAGGGGGCTTACAATGAGCAGTTCTTC. This yields the protein CASSGGGLGQGAYNEQFF.